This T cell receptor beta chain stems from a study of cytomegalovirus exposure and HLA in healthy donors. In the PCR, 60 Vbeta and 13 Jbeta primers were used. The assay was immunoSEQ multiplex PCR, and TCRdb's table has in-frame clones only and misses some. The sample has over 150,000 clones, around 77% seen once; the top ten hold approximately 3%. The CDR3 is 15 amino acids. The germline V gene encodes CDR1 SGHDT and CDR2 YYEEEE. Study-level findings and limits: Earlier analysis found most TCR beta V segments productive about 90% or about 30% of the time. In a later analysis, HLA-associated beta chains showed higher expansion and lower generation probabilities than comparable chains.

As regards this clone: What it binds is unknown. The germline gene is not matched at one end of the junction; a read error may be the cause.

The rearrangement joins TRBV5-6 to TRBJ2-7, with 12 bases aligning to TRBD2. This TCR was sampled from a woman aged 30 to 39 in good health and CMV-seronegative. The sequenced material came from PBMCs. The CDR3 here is CTSSRGLAGAAEQYF. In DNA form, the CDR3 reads TGTACCAGCAGCAGGGGACTAGCGGGCGCCGCCGAGCAGTACTTC. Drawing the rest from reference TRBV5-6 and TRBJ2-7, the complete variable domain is DAGVTQSPTHLIKTRGQQVTLRCSPKSGHDTVSWYQQALGQGPQFIFQYYEEEERQRGNFPDRFSGHQFPNYSSELNVNALLLGDSALYLCTSSRGLAGAAEQYFGPGTRLTVT.